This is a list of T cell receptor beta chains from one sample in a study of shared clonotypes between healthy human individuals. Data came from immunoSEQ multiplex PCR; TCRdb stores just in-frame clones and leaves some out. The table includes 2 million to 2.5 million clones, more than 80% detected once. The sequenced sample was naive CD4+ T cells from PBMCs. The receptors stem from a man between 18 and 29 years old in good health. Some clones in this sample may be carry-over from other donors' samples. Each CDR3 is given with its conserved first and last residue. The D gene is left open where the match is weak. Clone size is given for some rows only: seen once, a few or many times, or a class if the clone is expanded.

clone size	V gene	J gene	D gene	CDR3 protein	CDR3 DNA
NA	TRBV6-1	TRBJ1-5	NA	CASSGGQPRNQPQHF	TGTGCCAGCAGCGGTGGACAGCCACGGAATCAGCCCCAGCATTTT
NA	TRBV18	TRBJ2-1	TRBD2	CASSPPVRASGNNEQFF	TGTGCCAGCTCACCACCGGTCAGGGCTAGCGGTAACAATGAGCAGTTCTTC
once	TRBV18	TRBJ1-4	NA	CASSTDRASNEKLFF	TGTGCCAGCTCAACGGACAGAGCCTCTAATGAAAAACTGTTTTTT
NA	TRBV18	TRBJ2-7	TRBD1	CASSPSGQGFYEQYF	TGTGCCAGCTCCCCAAGTGGACAGGGGTTTTACGAGCAGTACTTC
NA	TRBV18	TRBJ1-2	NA	CASSPQGDYGYTF	TGTGCCAGCTCACCCCAAGGGGACTATGGCTACACCTTC
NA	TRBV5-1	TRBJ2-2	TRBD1	CASTPTGGTNTGELFF	TGCGCCAGCACGCCAACAGGGGGCACTAACACCGGGGAGCTGTTTTTT
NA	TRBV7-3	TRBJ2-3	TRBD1	CASSSRTGGVDTQYF	TGTGCCAGCAGCTCAAGGACAGGGGGGGTAGATACGCAGTATTTT
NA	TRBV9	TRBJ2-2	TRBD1	CASSTDRGFTGELFF	TGTGCCAGCAGCACGGACAGGGGGTTCACCGGGGAGCTGTTTTTT
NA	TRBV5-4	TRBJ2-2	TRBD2	CASSPGTSGRSTGELFF	TGTGCCAGCAGTCCCGGGACTAGCGGGCGAAGCACCGGGGAGCTGTTTTTT
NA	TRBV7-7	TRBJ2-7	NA	CASSPGTGDYEQYF	TGTGCCAGCAGCCCCGGGACCGGGGACTACGAGCAGTACTTC
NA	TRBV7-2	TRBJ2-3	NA	CASSVQVGADTQYF	TGTGCCAGCAGCGTACAGGTGGGCGCAGATACGCAGTATTTT
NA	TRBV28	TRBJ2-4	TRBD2	CASRPAGGGASIQYF	TGTGCCAGCAGGCCAGCGGGAGGGGGGGCGTCCATTCAGTACTTC
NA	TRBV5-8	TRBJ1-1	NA	CASSFDSGHLNTEAFF	TGTGCCAGCAGCTTCGACTCGGGACACCTGAACACTGAAGCTTTCTTT
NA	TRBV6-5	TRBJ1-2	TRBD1	CASSSQGARGDYGYTF	TGTGCCAGCAGTTCCCAGGGGGCGCGAGGTGACTATGGCTACACCTTC
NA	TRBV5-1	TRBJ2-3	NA	CASSLNRLSTDTQYF	TGCGCCAGCAGCTTGAACCGGTTAAGCACAGATACGCAGTATTTT
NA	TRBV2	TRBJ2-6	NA	CASTTWGGANVLTF	TGTGCCAGCACTACCTGGGGTGGGGCCAACGTCCTGACTTTC
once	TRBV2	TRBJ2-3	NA	CASRGVTDTQYF	TGTGCCAGCAGAGGAGTAACAGATACGCAGTATTTT
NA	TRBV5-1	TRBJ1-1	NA	CASSLPPGTEAFF	TGCGCCAGCAGCCTCCCCCCCGGCACTGAAGCTTTCTTT
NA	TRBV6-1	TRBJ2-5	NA	CASSEAGVATETQYF	TGTGCCAGCAGTGAAGCCGGCGTGGCGACAGAGACCCAGTACTTC
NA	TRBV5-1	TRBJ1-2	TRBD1	CASSLGQGRSGYTF	TGCGCCAGCAGCCTAGGACAGGGCCGCAGCGGCTACACCTTC
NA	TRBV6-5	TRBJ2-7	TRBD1	CASRQGANEQYF	TGTGCCAGCAGACAGGGGGCTAACGAGCAGTACTTC
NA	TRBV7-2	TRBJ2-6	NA	CASSLGGTGANVLTF	TGTGCCAGCAGCCTAGGGGGTACTGGGGCCAACGTCCTGACTTTC
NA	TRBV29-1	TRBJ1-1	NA	CSAEGQNTEAFF	TGCAGCGCCGAAGGTCAGAACACTGAAGCTTTCTTT
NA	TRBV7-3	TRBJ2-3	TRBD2	CASSSQAGADTQYF	TGTGCCAGCAGCTCCCAAGCGGGAGCAGATACGCAGTATTTT
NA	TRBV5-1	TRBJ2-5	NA	CASSLGQAETQYF	TGCGCCAGCAGCTTGGGTCAGGCAGAGACCCAGTACTTC
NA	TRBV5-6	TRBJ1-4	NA	CASSLAAGAVEKLFF	TGTGCCAGCAGCTTGGCCGCAGGGGCAGTTGAAAAACTGTTTTTT
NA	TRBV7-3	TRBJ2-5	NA	CASSRLPQETQYF	TGTGCCAGCAGCCGACTCCCTCAAGAGACCCAGTACTTC
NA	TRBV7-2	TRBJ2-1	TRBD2	CASSPIQAGAYNEQFF	TGTGCCAGCAGCCCGATTCAAGCGGGAGCCTACAATGAGCAGTTCTTC
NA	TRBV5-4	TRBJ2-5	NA	CASSLRFPPAETQYF	TGTGCCAGCAGCTTAAGGTTTCCACCTGCGGAGACCCAGTACTTC
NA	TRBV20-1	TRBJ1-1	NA	CSAGPRSEAFF	TGCAGTGCTGGACCGAGGAGTGAAGCTTTCTTT
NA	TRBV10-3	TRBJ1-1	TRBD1	CAIGQGGTEAFF	TGTGCCATCGGACAGGGCGGCACTGAAGCTTTCTTT
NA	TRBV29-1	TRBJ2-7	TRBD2	CSVSGTRSSYEQYF	TGCAGCGTCTCCGGGACTAGGAGCTCCTACGAGCAGTACTTC
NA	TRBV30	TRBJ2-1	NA	CAWMGWNEQFF	TGTGCCTGGATGGGTTGGAATGAGCAGTTCTTC
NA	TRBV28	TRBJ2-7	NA	CASSFGGHEQYF	TGTGCCAGCAGTTTCGGCGGGCACGAGCAGTACTTC
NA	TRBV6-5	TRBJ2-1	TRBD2	CASSRGTSGNNEQFF	TGTGCCAGCAGTCGTGGGACTAGCGGGAACAATGAGCAGTTCTTC
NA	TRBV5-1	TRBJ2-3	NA	CASSVGGGFGTDTQYF	TGCGCCAGCAGCGTGGGAGGGGGATTCGGCACAGATACGCAGTATTTT
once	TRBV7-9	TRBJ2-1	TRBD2	CASSLAPGEGANYNEQFF	TGTGCCAGCAGCTTAGCCCCGGGGGAGGGCGCCAATTACAATGAGCAGTTCTTC
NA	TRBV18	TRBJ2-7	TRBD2	CASSPNSGRAYEQYF	TGTGCCAGCTCACCCAATAGCGGGAGAGCCTACGAGCAGTACTTC
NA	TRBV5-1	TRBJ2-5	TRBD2	CASSFLAGDQETQYF	TGCGCCAGCAGCTTCTTAGCGGGAGACCAAGAGACCCAGTACTTC
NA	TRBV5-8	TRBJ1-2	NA	CAFHFPGARGNYGYTF	TGTGCCTTCCATTTCCCGGGGGCGCGGGGAAACTATGGCTACACCTTC
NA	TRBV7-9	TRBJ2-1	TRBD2	CASSSTSGRFGEQFF	TGTGCCAGCAGCTCGACTAGCGGGAGATTTGGTGAGCAGTTCTTC
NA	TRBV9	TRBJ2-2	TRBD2	CASSISSGLNTGELFF	TGTGCCAGCAGCATAAGTAGCGGGTTGAACACCGGGGAGCTGTTTTTT
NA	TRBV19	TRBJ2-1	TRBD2	CASRERGEGDEQFF	TGTGCCAGTAGGGAGAGAGGGGAGGGAGATGAGCAGTTCTTC
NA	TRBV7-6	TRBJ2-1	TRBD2	CASSLVFQREDAEQFF	TGTGCCAGCAGCTTAGTGTTCCAGCGGGAGGATGCTGAGCAGTTCTTC
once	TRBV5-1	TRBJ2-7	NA	CASSRGTTYEQYF	TGCGCCAGCAGCAGGGGGACGACCTACGAGCAGTACTTC
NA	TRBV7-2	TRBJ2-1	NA	CASSLDRAPNNEQFF	TGTGCCAGCAGCTTAGACAGGGCACCGAACAATGAGCAGTTCTTC
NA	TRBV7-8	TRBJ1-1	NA	CASSFETGDTEAFF	TGTGCCAGCAGCTTCGAGACGGGGGACACTGAAGCTTTCTTT
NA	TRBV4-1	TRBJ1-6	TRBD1	CASSPTGGPLYSPLHF	TGCGCCAGCAGCCCAACAGGGGGACCGCTTTATTCACCCCTCCACTTT